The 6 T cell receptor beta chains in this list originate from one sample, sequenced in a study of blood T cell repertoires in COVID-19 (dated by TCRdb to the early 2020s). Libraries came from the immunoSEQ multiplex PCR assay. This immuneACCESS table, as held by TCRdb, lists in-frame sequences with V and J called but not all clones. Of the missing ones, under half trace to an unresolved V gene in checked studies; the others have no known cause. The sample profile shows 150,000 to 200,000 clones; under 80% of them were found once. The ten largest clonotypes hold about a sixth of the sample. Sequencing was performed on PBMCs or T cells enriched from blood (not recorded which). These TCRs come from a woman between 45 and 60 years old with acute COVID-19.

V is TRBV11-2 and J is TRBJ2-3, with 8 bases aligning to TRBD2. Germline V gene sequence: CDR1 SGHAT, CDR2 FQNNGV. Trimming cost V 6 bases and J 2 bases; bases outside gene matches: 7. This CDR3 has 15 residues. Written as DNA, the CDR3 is TGTGCCAGCAGACCAAGCGGGGGTCCCACAGATACGCAGTATTTT. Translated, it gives CASRPSGGPTDTQYF. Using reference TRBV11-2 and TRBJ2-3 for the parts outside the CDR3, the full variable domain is EAGVAQSPRYKIIEKRQSVAFWCNPISGHATLYWYQQILGQGPKLLIQFQNNGVVDDSQLPKDRFSAERLKGVDSTLKIQPAKLEDSAVYLCASRPSGGPTDTQYFGPGTRLTVL.

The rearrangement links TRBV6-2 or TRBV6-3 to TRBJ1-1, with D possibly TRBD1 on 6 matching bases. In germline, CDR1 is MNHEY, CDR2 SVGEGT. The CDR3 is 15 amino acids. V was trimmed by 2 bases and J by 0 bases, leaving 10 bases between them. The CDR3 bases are TGTGCCAGCAGTTACACGGGACATTTGAACACTGAAGCTTTCTTT. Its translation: CASSYTGHLNTEAFF.

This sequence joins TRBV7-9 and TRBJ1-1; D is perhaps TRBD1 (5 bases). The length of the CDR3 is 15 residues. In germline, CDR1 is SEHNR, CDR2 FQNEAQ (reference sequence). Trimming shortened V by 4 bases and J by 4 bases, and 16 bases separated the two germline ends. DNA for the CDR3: TGTGCCAGCAGCTCCGGGGGAGTCGGGGGCACTGAAGCTTTCTTT. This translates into CASSSGGVGGTEAFF.

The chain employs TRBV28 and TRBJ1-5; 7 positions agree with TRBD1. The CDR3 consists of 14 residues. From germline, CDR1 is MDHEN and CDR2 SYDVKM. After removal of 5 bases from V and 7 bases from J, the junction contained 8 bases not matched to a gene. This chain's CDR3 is CASSDRQGGQPQHF. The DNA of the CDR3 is TGTGCCAGCAGTGACCGACAGGGTGGACAGCCCCAGCATTTT.

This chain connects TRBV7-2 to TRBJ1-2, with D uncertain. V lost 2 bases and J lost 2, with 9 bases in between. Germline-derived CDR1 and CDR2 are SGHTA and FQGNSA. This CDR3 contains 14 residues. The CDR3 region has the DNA TGTGCCAGCAGCTTATTGCTGGCCAACTATGGCTACACCTTC. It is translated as CASSLLLANYGYTF. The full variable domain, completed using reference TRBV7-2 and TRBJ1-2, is GAGVSQSPSNKVTEKGKDVELRCDPISGHTALYWYRQSLGQGLEFLIYFQGNSAPDKSGLPSDRFSAERTGGSVSTLTIQRTQQEDSAVYLCASSLLLANYGYTFGSGTRLTVV.

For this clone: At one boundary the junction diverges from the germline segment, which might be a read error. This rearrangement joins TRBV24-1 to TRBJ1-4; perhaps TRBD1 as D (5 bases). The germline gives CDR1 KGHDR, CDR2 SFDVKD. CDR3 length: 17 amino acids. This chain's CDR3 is CATSDPRQTSTIEKLFF. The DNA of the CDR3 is TGTGCCACCAGTGACCCCCGACAGACCTCAACTATTGAAAAACTGTTTTTT.